This T cell receptor (beta chain) was sequenced in a study of blood T cell repertoires in COVID-19. At the level of the study: Samples of COVID-19 (acute and convalescent) were obtained from the United States, Italy and Spain. Sources were T cells, B-cell-depleted T cells, or PBMCs; the material itself was cDNA or gDNA.

Some clones are missing from TCRdb's copy, which holds only in-frame ones; the method was immunoSEQ multiplex PCR. The sample has approximately 250,000 clones, roughly four fifths seen once. CDR1 and CDR2 (germline): SNHLY, FYNNEI. V lost 3 bases to trimming and J lost 6 bases; unmatched junction nucleotides: 9. This CDR3 is built from 16 residues. The chain uses TRBV2 and TRBJ2-7; 12 nucleotides agree with TRBD1. The clonotype originates from a man in his forties who had recovered from COVID-19. The sequenced sample consisted of PBMCs or T cells enriched from blood (not recorded which). The CDR3 nucleotides are TGTGCCAGCAGTGACGGAACCGGGACAGGGGGCGGCGAGCAGTACTTC. Translation: CASSDGTGTGGGEQYF.